This paragraph covers one T cell receptor beta chain sequence. What it binds is unknown. The method was immunoSEQ multiplex PCR; TCRdb's version includes in-frame clones alone and lacks a portion of them. Of 85,000 to 100,000 clones in the sample, over 75% were seen once. Trimming took 3 bases from V and 10 from J; bases not matched to a gene: 3. From germline, CDR1 is DFQATT and CDR2 SNEGSKA (reference sequence). CDR3 length: 11 amino acids. This record belongs to a study of OX40 agonist ivuxolimab in advanced cancers. In the study overall: Earlier anti-PD-1, anti-PD-L1 or anti-CTLA-4 therapy was permitted; less than 50% had received some.

Overall study results and limits: Undetermined was the antigen specificity of the expanded peripheral T cells. At doses 0.1 to 3.0 mg/kg, CD4+ and CD8+ clones expanded.

This receptor was taken from an adult with an advanced solid tumor such as melanoma, head and neck, liver or kidney cancer. This chain connects TRBV20-1 to TRBJ2-1, with TRBD2 matching over 7 bases. The sequencing used CD4+ or CD8+ T cells sorted from blood, collected in a trial of the OX40 agonist ivuxolimab. The CDR3 coding sequence is TGCAGTGCTAGCGCGCGGGGGGAGCAGTTCTTC. Translating it yields CSASARGEQFF.